This T cell receptor beta chain was identified in a study of regulatory T cells in long-lasting Graves disease. General study points: When disease was persistent, TRBV28, TRBJ1-2 and TRBJ2-5 were the favored segments. Fewer public clonotypes were shared by new patients (roughly 910) than by persistent patients (around 2,900).

Time point defined: newly diagnosed GD, antithyroid drugs for less than 3 months. TCR sequences were obtained from RNA taken from PBMCs. EDTA tubes collected 9 to 9.5 milliliters of peripheral blood. Researchers made TCR beta libraries by using iRepertoire HTBI primers and running Arm-PCR on CDR3 regions. MiXCR was run by TCRdb on the multiplex PCR reads, yielding one entry per CDR3 protein. Of 200,000 to 250,000 distinct CDR3 sequences in the sample, just over 20% were seen once. This clonotype came up a few times. As yet, its antigen is unknown. The CDR3 is 17 residues long. The germline V gene encodes CDR1 SGDLS and CDR2 YYNGEE. The J segment lost 6 bases and the V segment lost 3 bases, leaving 11 bases of the junction unmatched.

The specimen comprised peripheral blood mononuclear cells (PBMCs), sampled at new diagnosis, from a patient treated with antithyroid drugs. V and J are TRBV9 and TRBJ2-2; TRBD1 agrees at 10 bases. This TCR was recovered from a female donor with Graves disease. The CDR3 protein is CASSASGQGSAPGELFF. The DNA of the CDR3 is TGTGCCAGCAGCGCGTCGGGACAGGGGTCGGCCCCCGGGGAGCTGTTTTTT.